These 27 T cell receptor beta chains were all obtained from the same sample, sequenced in a study of CD4 T cells in relation to SARS-CoV-2 and coronaviruses. Profiling relied on immunoSEQ multiplex PCR, and the TCRdb table lists in-frame clones only, not all of them. The sample shows around 41,000 clones, approximately 80% of them seen only once. Antigens of these TCRs are unknown. The sequenced sample was naive CD4+ T cells from PBMCs, cultured in vitro. Subset specified: naive CD4+ T cells isolated by negative enrichment. The receptors originated from an adult with COVID-19.

The rearrangement joins TRBV5-1 to TRBJ2-1, with 9 nucleotides matching TRBD1. CDR1 SGHRS and CDR2 YFSETQ come from the germline V gene. This CDR3 is built from 16 residues. Losses at the gene ends were 0 bases for V and 6 bases for J; bases not matched to a gene: 7. CDR3 protein: CASSLAPDRGRNEQFF. The CDR3, as DNA: TGCGCCAGCAGCTTGGCCCCGGACAGGGGACGCAATGAGCAGTTCTTC.

V and J are TRBV9 and TRBJ2-6; the D is unclear. This CDR3 region has 15 residues. Trimming shortened V by 4 bases and J by 6 bases, and 14 bases separated the two germline ends. The germline CDR1 and CDR2 sequences are SGDLS and YYNGEE. The CDR3 protein is CASSPTWVVANVLTF. The CDR3 DNA reads TGTGCCAGCAGCCCCACCTGGGTCGTGGCCAACGTCCTGACTTTC.

The V and J genes are TRBV2 and TRBJ1-1, with unresolved D. V was clipped by 8 bases and J by 10 bases, with 14 bases between them. The CDR3 is 11 amino acids. Germline CDR1 reads SNHLY; CDR2 reads FYNNEI. The CDR3 sequence: CASLDSGGAFF. The CDR3 DNA follows: TGTGCCAGCCTTGACTCCGGTGGAGCTTTCTTT.

The chain carries TRBV7-2 and TRBJ1-4, with 9 bases that match TRBD1. The CDR3 spans 17 residues. Looked up from germline, CDR1 is SGHTA and CDR2 is FQGNSA. V shed 4 bases, J shed 7 bases, and the junction held 13 bases outside the gene matches. This chain's CDR3 is CASSSGTGSSSGEKLFF. CDR3 in DNA: TGTGCCAGCAGCTCCGGGACAGGGTCGAGTTCTGGTGAAAAACTGTTTTTT.

J is TRBJ2-1 and V is TRBV18; D might be TRBD1 or TRBD2, each matching 5 bases. V was shortened by 6 bases and J by 0 bases, with 12 bases between the two germline ends. This CDR3 is 15 amino acids long. CDR1 is KGHSH and CDR2 is LQKENI in the germline V gene. The chain's CDR3 is CASSEAGTSYNEQFF. The CDR3 DNA sequence: TGTGCCAGCTCTGAGGCAGGGACCTCCTACAATGAGCAGTTCTTC.

This clone was found a few times. The chain uses TRBV19 and TRBJ1-5; D is unclear. There are 11 residues in the CDR3. Between the trimmed V and J ends, which lost 6 bases and 2 bases, there was a span of 2 bases. Germline lookup yields CDR1 LNHDA and CDR2 SQIVND (reference sequence). The DNA of the CDR3 is TGTGCCAGTAGGGGCAATCAGCCCCAGCATTTT. Its translation is CASRGNQPQHF.

V usage is TRBV5-6 and J usage is TRBJ1-2; 7 positions agree with TRBD1. This CDR3 contains 14 residues. Looked up from germline, CDR1 is SGHDT and CDR2 is YYEEEE. Trimming cost V 4 bases and J 3 bases; bases outside gene matches: 6. The CDR3 DNA sequence: TGTGCCAGCAGCCGAGGACAGGTACACTATGGCTACACCTTC. As protein: CASSRGQVHYGYTF.

This clone was counted a few times. The gene calls are TRBV18 and TRBJ2-2; D is ambiguous. Germline V gives CDR1 KGHSH, CDR2 LQKENI. Between the trimmed V and J ends, which lost 0 bases and 1 base, there was a span of 6 bases. This CDR3 has 15 amino acids. CDR3 sequence (DNA): TGTGCCAGCTCACCACCTAGTAAGAACACCGGGGAGCTGTTTTTT. This codes for CASSPPSKNTGELFF.

V and J are TRBV7-3 and TRBJ2-2; weak D call: TRBD2 (5 bases). V lost 4 bases, J lost 2 bases, and 11 bases lay in between. The CDR3 contains 15 residues. Looked up from germline, CDR1 is SGHTA and CDR2 is FQGTGA. CDR3 amino acids: CASSSSGGNTGELFF. The CDR3 DNA sequence: TGTGCCAGCAGCTCAAGCGGAGGTAACACCGGGGAGCTGTTTTTT.

The CDR3 DNA sequence: TGCGCCAGCAGCTTGGGGGCAGGGGAGACCCAGTACTTC. This translates into CASSLGAGETQYF. V usage is TRBV5-1 and J usage is TRBJ2-5; D may be TRBD1 (5 bases). CDR3 length: 13 amino acids. V lost 0 bases and J 5 bases, leaving 8 bases between the germline ends. Germline CDR1 reads SGHRS; CDR2 reads YFSETQ.

The chain uses TRBV7-2 and TRBJ2-7; perhaps TRBD1 as D (6 bases). The CDR3 has 16 residues. V lost 1 base to trimming and J lost 0 bases, with 13 bases between them. Per germline, CDR1 SGHTA and CDR2 FQGNSA. The chain's CDR3 is CASSLGARGLSYEQYF. As DNA, the CDR3 is TGTGCCAGCAGCTTAGGGGCCAGGGGTCTCTCCTACGAGCAGTACTTC. Based on the CDR3 plus reference TRBV7-2 and TRBJ2-7, the full variable domain is GAGVSQSPSNKVTEKGKDVELRCDPISGHTALYWYRQSLGQGLEFLIYFQGNSAPDKSGLPSDRFSAERTGGSVSTLTIQRTQQEDSAVYLCASSLGARGLSYEQYFGPGTRLTVT.

The gene calls are TRBV6-2 or TRBV6-3 and TRBJ2-1; TRBD1 is a possible D gene (6 bases). The germline CDR1 and CDR2 sequences are MNHEY and SVGEGT. The CDR3 loop spans 14 amino acids. Deletions cut 5 bases from V and 7 bases from J, with 15 bases between. CDR3 residues: CASSLGGSRNEQFF. The CDR3 DNA reads TGTGCCAGCAGTCTTGGGGGCAGTCGGAATGAGCAGTTCTTC.

This rearrangement joins TRBV28 to TRBJ1-4; TRBD1 agrees at 8 bases. The CDR3 contains 18 residues. Trimming took 2 bases from V and 0 from J; bases not matched to a gene: 8. Germline CDR1 reads MDHEN; CDR2 reads SYDVKM. CDR3 sequence: CASSLPDRGVTTNEKLFF. The CDR3 nucleotides are TGTGCCAGCAGTTTACCCGACAGGGGTGTAACAACTAATGAAAAACTGTTTTTT. The full variable domain, its missing parts supplied by reference TRBV28 and TRBJ1-4, is DVKVTQSSRYLVKRTGEKVFLECVQDMDHENMFWYRQDPGLGLRLIYFSYDVKMKEKGDIPEGYSVSREKKERFSLILESASTNQTSMYLCASSLPDRGVTTNEKLFFGSGTQLSVL.

CDR3 in DNA: TGTGCCAGTACCGCGGGACAGGGATCTTCTGAAGCTTTCTTT. Its protein product is CASTAGQGSSEAFF. The chain carries TRBV19 and TRBJ1-1, with TRBD1 matching 9 bases. Germline V gene data show CDR1 as LNHDA and CDR2 as SQIVND (reference sequence). J gave up 6 bases and V 7 bases, and 9 bases lay outside the gene matches. The CDR3 length is 14 residues.

The gene calls are TRBV28 and TRBJ2-3; 8 bases fit TRBD2. The length of the CDR3 is 15 residues. The V gene end was trimmed by 10 bases and the J gene end by 6 bases; junction bases not matched to a gene: 15. Germline lookup yields CDR1 MDHEN and CDR2 SYDVKM. The CDR3 spells CATRVRGGRQDTQYF. DNA for the CDR3: TGTGCCACCAGAGTTCGGGGGGGGCGCCAGGATACGCAGTATTTT.

The chain couples TRBV29-1 to TRBJ1-5, with unresolved D. CDR1 is SQVTM, CDR2 ANQGSEA, per germline. The CDR3 loop spans 15 amino acids. V lost 4 bases to trimming and J lost 6 bases, with 19 bases between them. The CDR3 protein is CSVAYDGRQAQPQHF. The CDR3 DNA reads TGCAGCGTTGCCTACGATGGCAGGCAGGCTCAGCCCCAGCATTTT.

This clone was picked up a small number of times. This sequence joins TRBV6-6 and TRBJ2-5; 10 nucleotides align to TRBD2. The CDR3 runs to 16 residues. V shed 0 bases and J 4 bases; nucleotides not matched to a gene: 5. The germline CDR1 and CDR2 sequences are MNHNY and SVGAGI (reference sequence). CDR3 in amino acids: CASSYSVAGGGETQYF. In DNA form, the CDR3 reads TGTGCCAGCAGTTACTCCGTAGCGGGAGGAGGAGAGACCCAGTACTTC.

This clone was found once. The chain combines TRBV2 with TRBJ1-2; 9 bases agree with TRBD1. The V gene end was trimmed by 6 bases and the J gene end by 5 bases; junction bases not matched to a gene: 7. The length of the CDR3 is 14 residues. The germline V gene has CDR1 SNHLY and CDR2 FYNNEI. CDR3 in DNA: TGTGCCAGCAGCGCAATAGGACAGGGGTATGGCTACACCTTC. Translated: CASSAIGQGYGYTF.

The chain has TRBV29-1 and TRBJ2-7, with 9 bases lining up with TRBD1. V gave up 6 bases and J gave up 4 bases; unmatched junction bases: 10. Germline CDR1 and CDR2: SQVTM and ANQGSEA. The CDR3 runs to 14 residues. Here the CDR3 reads CSVNAPGQGYEQYF. The CDR3 nucleotides are TGCAGCGTGAACGCACCGGGACAGGGATACGAGCAGTACTTC.

The J gene is TRBJ2-5, the V gene TRBV3-1 (or the pseudogene TRBV3-2); 7 bases are a match to TRBD1. The germline V gene encodes CDR1 LGHDT and CDR2 YNNKEL (reference sequence). The V gene end was trimmed by 1 base and the J gene end by 2 bases; junction bases not matched to a gene: 16. The CDR3 has 19 amino acids. CDR3 protein: CASSQAFQRDRKLQETQYF. DNA of the CDR3: TGTGCCAGCAGCCAAGCTTTTCAGAGGGACAGAAAGTTACAAGAGACCCAGTACTTC.

The V and J genes are TRBV12-3 or TRBV12-4 and TRBJ2-1, with unresolved D. The CDR3 extends over 12 amino acids. V was shortened by 4 bases and J by 6 bases, with 7 bases between the two germline ends. The CDR3: CASSSRLNEQFF. DNA for the CDR3: TGTGCCAGCAGTTCCCGACTCAATGAGCAGTTCTTC.

This chain joins TRBV5-1 and TRBJ2-1; D may match TRBD1 or TRBD2 (6 bases each). This CDR3 region has 13 residues. V dropped 7 bases and J dropped 9 bases, with 17 bases sitting between them. Germline values: CDR1 SGHRS, CDR2 YFSETQ. DNA for the CDR3: TGCGCCAGCGGAGGGGGGTTGGTACGTGAGCAGTTCTTC. Translation: CASGGGLVREQFF.

The chain combines TRBV9 with TRBJ1-2, with TRBD1 matching 8 bases. After removal of 4 bases from V and 4 bases from J, the junction contained 6 bases not matched to a gene. Germline values: CDR1 SGDLS, CDR2 YYNGEE. This CDR3 contains 14 residues. The CDR3 DNA reads as TGTGCCAGCAGCCCGGACAGGGACGCCTATGGCTACACCTTC. Amino acid sequence: CASSPDRDAYGYTF.

This clone was observed once. V is TRBV5-4 and J is TRBJ1-4; D gene uncertain. The germline gives CDR1 SGHNT, CDR2 YYREEE (reference sequence). V shed 1 base and J shed 6 bases, with 13 bases lying between them. The CDR3 covers 15 residues. Here the CDR3 reads CASSLRAFGDEKLFF. In DNA form, the CDR3 reads TGTGCCAGCAGCTTGCGAGCATTTGGGGATGAAAAACTGTTTTTT.

CDR3 sequence: CASSQGLGQNTEAFF. For the CDR3, the DNA is TGCGCCAGCAGCCAAGGTCTCGGGCAGAACACTGAAGCTTTCTTT. The chain joins TRBV4-3 to TRBJ1-1; the D is unclear. Germline values: CDR1 LGHNA, CDR2 YSLEER. CDR3 length: 15 amino acids. The V and J ends lost 1 base and 1 base respectively, with 10 bases between them.

The chain employs TRBV9 and TRBJ2-1; D is uncertain. This CDR3 contains 13 residues. CDR1 and CDR2 from the germline V gene are SGDLS and YYNGEE. V was cut by 3 bases and J by 4 bases, with 8 bases left in between. The CDR3 DNA follows: TGTGCCAGCAGCGCCAACCCATACAATGAGCAGTTCTTC. It yields the protein CASSANPYNEQFF.

This chain uses TRBV28 with TRBJ1-4, with D hard to call. CDR1 and CDR2 from the germline V gene are MDHEN and SYDVKM. There are 14 residues in the CDR3. The ends were cut back, 7 bases at V and 11 bases at J, with 20 bases in the middle. CDR3 in amino acids: CASTETVTPPKLFF. The CDR3 DNA reads TGTGCCAGCACCGAGACGGTAACTCCACCGAAACTGTTTTTT.